This TCR beta chain is drawn from a study of OX40 agonist ivuxolimab in advanced cancers. Baseline was the first blood sampling point, followed by cycle 4 day 1 and cycle 7 day 1. The CDR3 has 14 amino acids. V shed 6 bases, J shed 2 bases, and the junction held 4 bases outside the gene matches. Germline V gene data show CDR1 as WNHNN and CDR2 as SYGVQD (reference sequence). Repertoires were generated with immunoSEQ multiplex PCR, while TCRdb's copy carries only in-frame clones and drops some. The data contain around 36,000 clones, under 85% of them seen just once; the ten biggest clones take up roughly 15%.

The sample consisted of CD4+ or CD8+ T cells sorted from blood, taken in a trial of the OX40 agonist ivuxolimab. This chain uses TRBV10-1 with TRBJ1-1; 9 nucleotides agree with TRBD1. The sequence was obtained from an adult with an advanced solid tumor such as melanoma, head and neck, liver or kidney cancer. The CDR3 nucleotides are TGCGCCAGCAGCCGGACAGGGGTAAACACTGAAGCTTTCTTT. Its protein is CASSRTGVNTEAFF.